This TCR beta chain comes out of a study of cytomegalovirus exposure and HLA in healthy donors. Study findings and constraints: In vitro experiments confirmed that three CMV-associated chains were specific for CMV antigens. The study recorded about 150 TCR beta chains that were cytomegalovirus-associated.

Both 60 Vbeta primers and 13 Jbeta primers went into the PCR. The repertoire was sequenced with immunoSEQ multiplex PCR; TCRdb's copy has only in-frame clones and lacks some. The table shows 100,000 to 150,000 clones, with about 80% occurring only once. V lost 6 bases to trimming and J lost 3 bases; unmatched junction nucleotides: 11. The CDR3 extends over 16 amino acids. Germline V gives CDR1 MGHDK, CDR2 SYGVNS. Points on this clone: Its target is unknown.

The chain is built from TRBV25-1 and TRBJ1-3; 7 bases align to TRBD1. Sequencing input: PBMCs. The clonotype originates from a woman in her 50s in good health and CMV-seropositive. The CDR3 region has the DNA TGTGCCAGCAGATCCCTTCGGGACAGCGATGGAAACACCATATATTTT. Translating gives CASRSLRDSDGNTIYF.